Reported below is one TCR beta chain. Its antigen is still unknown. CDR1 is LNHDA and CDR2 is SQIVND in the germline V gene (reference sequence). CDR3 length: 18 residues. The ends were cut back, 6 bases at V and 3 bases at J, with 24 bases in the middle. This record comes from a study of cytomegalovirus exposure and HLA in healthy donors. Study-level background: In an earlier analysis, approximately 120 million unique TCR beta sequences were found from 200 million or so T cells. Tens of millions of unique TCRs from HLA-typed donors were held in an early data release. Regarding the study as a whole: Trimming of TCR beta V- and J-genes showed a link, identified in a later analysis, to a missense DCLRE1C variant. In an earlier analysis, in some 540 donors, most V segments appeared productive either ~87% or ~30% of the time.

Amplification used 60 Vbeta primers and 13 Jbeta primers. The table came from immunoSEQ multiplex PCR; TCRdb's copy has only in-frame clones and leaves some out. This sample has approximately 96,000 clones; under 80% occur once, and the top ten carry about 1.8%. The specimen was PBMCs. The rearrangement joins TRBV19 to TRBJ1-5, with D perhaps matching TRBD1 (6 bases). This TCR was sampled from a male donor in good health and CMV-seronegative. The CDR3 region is CASRRFRTTGLVNQPQHF. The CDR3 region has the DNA TGTGCCAGTAGACGATTCCGGACAACAGGGCTTGTCAATCAGCCCCAGCATTTT.